One sample yielded the 21 T cell receptor beta chains listed below, sequenced in a study of shared clonotypes between healthy human individuals. CD45RO-negative, CCR7-positively selected cells formed the naive CD8 fraction, excluding terminally differentiated effector memory CD45RA+ cells. Here immunoSEQ multiplex PCR was the method, and the copy in TCRdb shows in-frame clones only, minus some. There are more than 2 million clones in the sample; 90% to 95% occur only once, and around 1.7% lies in the top ten. The sample taken for sequencing was naive CD8+ T cells from PBMCs. These receptors all stem from a young man in good health. Some clones in this sample may be carry-over from other donors' samples.

V and J are TRBV28 and TRBJ2-1, with 8 bases fitting TRBD2. The CDR3 covers 14 residues. V lost 3 bases to trimming and J lost 9 bases; unmatched junction nucleotides: 7. CDR1 and CDR2 from the germline V gene are MDHEN and SYDVKM. The chain's CDR3 is CASSFRTSRGEQFF. The DNA of the CDR3 is TGTGCCAGCAGTTTTCGGACTAGCAGGGGTGAGCAGTTCTTC.

This chain connects TRBV28 to TRBJ2-2, with 8 bases identical to TRBD1. The CDR3 has 14 residues. The J segment lost 0 bases and the V segment lost 7 bases, leaving 1 base of the junction unmatched. CDR1 is MDHEN, CDR2 SYDVKM, per germline. CDR3 DNA sequence: TGTGCCAGCACAGGGGGCACGAACACCGGGGAGCTGTTTTTT. Protein sequence: CASTGGTNTGELFF.

The chain is built from TRBV27 and TRBJ2-7; TRBD1 agrees at 7 bases. The CDR3 totals 13 residues. J gave up 5 bases and V 8 bases, and 9 bases lay outside the gene matches. Germline V CDR1 and CDR2: MNHEY, SMNVEV (reference sequence). DNA of the CDR3: TGTGCCAGCGGCCACCGAGGGGGCCACGAGCAGTACTTC. Translation gives CASGHRGGHEQYF.

This clone has only one observation. This chain links TRBV6-1 with TRBJ2-1; no reliable D call. Germline-derived CDR1 and CDR2 are MNHNS and SASEGT. The CDR3 contains 15 residues. The V end lost 1 base, the J end lost 2 bases, and 9 bases lay between the germline ends. The CDR3 region is CASSEVDAAYNEQFF. CDR3 nucleotide sequence: TGTGCCAGCAGTGAAGTGGATGCGGCCTACAATGAGCAGTTCTTC.

The chain has TRBV7-9 and TRBJ2-1; 7 bases align to TRBD2. Looked up from germline, CDR1 is SEHNR and CDR2 is FQNEAQ (reference sequence). V trimming: 5 bases; J trimming: 8 bases; junction bases outside the gene matches: 12. The CDR3 has 15 amino acids. The CDR3 here is CASSETTTSIDEQFF. DNA of the CDR3: TGTGCCAGCAGCGAGACAACGACTAGCATAGATGAGCAGTTCTTC.

This rearrangement joins TRBV4-2 to TRBJ2-7; TRBD2 might be the D (7 bases). V was trimmed by 3 bases and J by 0 bases, leaving 12 bases between them. There are 15 residues in the CDR3. The V gene's germline CDR1 is LGHNA and CDR2 YNFKEQ. The CDR3 bases are TGTGCCAGCAGCCAGGGGGCGGGGGCCTCCTACGAGCAGTACTTC. This encodes CASSQGAGASYEQYF.

The chain employs TRBV11-2 and TRBJ1-2, with no clear D. Trimming took 2 bases from V and 8 from J, leaving 18 bases between them. The germline V gene has CDR1 SGHAT and CDR2 FQNNGV. CDR3 size: 15 residues. CDR3 coding DNA: TGTGCCAGCAGCTTAAGGGCGGACGGTCTCGACGGCTACACCTTC. Translation gives CASSLRADGLDGYTF.

The rearrangement links TRBV29-1 to TRBJ2-1; possibly TRBD1 or TRBD2 for D (5 bases each). The CDR3 has 14 residues. The V end was cut by 6 bases, the J end by 0 bases, with 12 bases between. Germline V gene sequence: CDR1 SQVTM, CDR2 ANQGSEA. The CDR3 here is CSVPEGSSYNEQFF. In DNA, the CDR3 is TGCAGCGTCCCCGAGGGGAGCTCCTACAATGAGCAGTTCTTC.

Written as DNA, the CDR3 is TGTGCCAGCAGTTTCACTGGTCGGGGCCAAGAGACCCAGTACTTC. It specifies CASSFTGRGQETQYF. The V gene is TRBV28, the J gene TRBJ2-5; a possible D gene is TRBD2 (5 bases). The CDR3 has 15 amino acids. Germline assignment: CDR1 MDHEN and CDR2 SYDVKM. Trimming pared 3 bases from V and 1 base from J, leaving 12 bases between. The complete variable domain, with remaining parts taken from reference TRBV28 and TRBJ2-5, reads DVKVTQSSRYLVKRTGEKVFLECVQDMDHENMFWYRQDPGLGLRLIYFSYDVKMKEKGDIPEGYSVSREKKERFSLILESASTNQTSMYLCASSFTGRGQETQYFGPGTRLLVL.

The genes are TRBV4-1 and TRBJ2-1; D is perhaps TRBD2 (6 bases). There are 16 residues in the CDR3. CDR1 and CDR2 (germline): MGHRA, YSYEKL. Trimming stripped 0 bases from V and 0 bases from J, with 9 bases between. CDR3 nucleotide sequence: TGCGCCAGCAGCCAAGAGCGGGACTTCTCCTACAATGAGCAGTTCTTC. This translates into CASSQERDFSYNEQFF.

J is TRBJ1-1 and V is TRBV29-1, with unresolved D. Germline-derived CDR1 and CDR2 are SQVTM and ANQGSEA. Trimming took off 7 bases at V and 5 bases at J, with 11 bases between the two ends. The CDR3 is 11 residues long. The DNA for the CDR3 is TGCAGCGCAGAACTGGGGACTGAAGCTTTCTTT. It encodes CSAELGTEAFF.

The chain uses TRBV7-2 and TRBJ2-7; a possible D gene is TRBD2 (6 bases). Between the trimmed V and J ends, which lost 2 bases and 2 bases, there was a span of 13 bases. The CDR3 runs to 15 residues. Germline V gene lookup returns CDR1 SGHTA and CDR2 FQGNSA. CDR3 in amino acids: CASSLFGGTTYEQYF. The CDR3 DNA sequence: TGTGCCAGCAGCTTATTTGGCGGGACCACCTACGAGCAGTACTTC. Together with reference TRBV7-2 and TRBJ2-7, the CDR3 gives the full variable domain: GAGVSQSPSNKVTEKGKDVELRCDPISGHTALYWYRQSLGQGLEFLIYFQGNSAPDKSGLPSDRFSAERTGGSVSTLTIQRTQQEDSAVYLCASSLFGGTTYEQYFGPGTRLTVT.

J is TRBJ1-2 and V is TRBV6-1; no clear D. V lost 7 bases and J lost 5, with 5 bases in between. The germline CDR1 and CDR2 sequences are MNHNS and SASEGT. There are 10 residues in the CDR3. DNA for the CDR3: TGTGCCAGCAAGGAATATGGCTACACCTTC. It encodes CASKEYGYTF.

With respect to this clone: The identical CDR3 is also encoded by other nucleotide sequences in the sample. V and J are TRBV7-9 and TRBJ2-7; 9 positions agree with TRBD2. The V gene's germline CDR1 is SEHNR and CDR2 FQNEAQ (reference sequence). This CDR3 has 15 residues. Trimming cost V 3 bases and J 0 bases; bases outside gene matches: 3. CDR3 sequence reads: CASSFGGRASYEQYF. CDR3 coding DNA: TGTGCCAGCAGCTTTGGCGGGAGGGCCTCCTACGAGCAGTACTTC.

The genes are TRBV28 and TRBJ2-7; the match to TRBD2 covers 7 bases. The CDR3 is 15 amino acids. Germline V gives CDR1 MDHEN, CDR2 SYDVKM. The J segment lost 4 bases and the V segment lost 11 bases, leaving 17 bases of the junction unmatched. The CDR3 region is CAHAGYGRERYEQYF. The CDR3, as DNA: TGTGCCCATGCGGGGTATGGGCGGGAGAGGTACGAGCAGTACTTC.

The V call is TRBV5-8, the J call TRBJ1-5; no definite D call. Germline V gene sequence: CDR1 SGHTS, CDR2 YDEGEE. The V end lost 4 bases, the J end lost 9 bases, and 17 bases lay between the germline ends. CDR3 length equals 14 residues. CDR3 residues: CASSPYSDSRPQHF. The DNA of the CDR3 is TGTGCCAGCAGCCCGTACTCGGACTCGCGGCCCCAGCATTTT.

This clone came up once. The chain employs TRBV9 and TRBJ2-7; D is unclear. V gave up 4 bases and J gave up 0 bases, with 5 bases separating them. Germline CDR1 SGDLS, CDR2 YYNGEE. The CDR3 totals 12 residues. The CDR3 spells CASSHNSYEQYF. CDR3 in DNA: TGTGCCAGCAGCCATAACTCCTACGAGCAGTACTTC. The full variable domain, its missing parts supplied by reference TRBV9 and TRBJ2-7, is DSGVTQTPKHLITATGQRVTLRCSPRSGDLSVYWYQQSLDQGLQFLIQYYNGEERAKGNILERFSAQQFPDLHSELNLSSLELGDSALYFCASSHNSYEQYFGPGTRLTVT.

V and J are TRBV6-1 and TRBJ1-1; D remains ambiguous. From germline, CDR1 is MNHNS and CDR2 SASEGT. The CDR3 length is 12 residues. The V end was cut by 0 bases, the J end by 2 bases, with 1 base between. This CDR3 is CASSEANTEAFF. The CDR3 nucleotides are TGTGCCAGCAGTGAAGCCAACACTGAAGCTTTCTTT.

Concerning this clone itself: Different DNA sequences within this sample yield the same CDR3. The rearrangement joins TRBV6-5 to TRBJ2-7; D is possibly TRBD1 or TRBD2 (5 bases each). The CDR3 is 13 amino acids. V shed 0 bases and J shed 4 bases, with 7 bases lying between them. CDR1 is MNHEY and CDR2 is SVGAGI in the germline V gene. The CDR3 sequence is CASSYSEGYEQYF. The CDR3 coding sequence is TGTGCCAGCAGTTACTCTGAGGGGTACGAGCAGTACTTC.

The rearrangement links TRBV7-9 to TRBJ2-7; TRBD2 aligns across 14 bases. CDR1 is SEHNR and CDR2 is FQNEAQ in the germline V gene (reference sequence). The V gene end was trimmed by 5 bases and the J gene end by 2 bases; junction bases not matched to a gene: 11. The CDR3 runs to 18 residues. CDR3 DNA: TGTGCCAGCAGCGGCGGGACTAGCGGGGGACCGGGGGCCTACGAGCAGTACTTC. Protein: CASSGGTSGGPGAYEQYF.

J is TRBJ2-5 and V is TRBV9; 11 bases align to TRBD2. V lost 9 bases, J lost 5 bases, and 9 bases stayed unmatched. CDR3 length: 14 residues. Germline CDR1 is SGDLS and CDR2 is YYNGEE. The CDR3 DNA sequence: TGTGCCACCGGTAGCGGGAGGGCCGGGGAGACCCAGTACTTC. Its translation is CATGSGRAGETQYF.